The following is a T cell receptor beta chain sequence with its context. This record belongs to a study of blood T cell repertoires in COVID-19. The wider study: Some COVID-19 samples were acute and others convalescent; all came from the United States, Italy and Spain. T cells, B-cell-depleted T cells, or PBMCs provided the cDNA or gDNA that served as material.

The germline CDR1 and CDR2 sequences are MNHNY and SVGAGI (reference sequence). V was shortened by 2 bases and J by 0 bases, with 5 bases between the two germline ends. The CDR3 runs to 14 residues. Measured with immunoSEQ multiplex PCR; TCRdb has only the in-frame clones, and not every one. The sample contains roughly 78,000 clones, approximately 86% of which appear only once. The chain combines TRBV6-6 with TRBJ1-5; weak D call: TRBD1 (5 bases). Material: peripheral blood. This clonotype originated in a woman in her fifties or sixties with acute or convalescent COVID-19. The CDR3 loop reads CASSYRGSNQPQHF. DNA for the CDR3: TGTGCCAGCAGTTACAGGGGTAGCAATCAGCCCCAGCATTTT.